This T cell receptor beta chain was sequenced in a study of cytomegalovirus exposure and HLA in healthy donors. Germline V gene sequence: CDR1 MNHNS, CDR2 SASEGT. V lost 8 bases and J lost 4; bases outside the gene matches: 7. The CDR3 runs 13 residues. Vbeta (60) and Jbeta (13) primers were used in the PCR. TCRdb's table, derived via immunoSEQ multiplex PCR, lists solely in-frame clones and lacks some. The sample holds around 55,000 clones, approximately 71% seen once. The material sequenced was PBMCs. This receptor was identified in a middle-aged man in good health and CMV-seropositive. This chain joins TRBV6-1 and TRBJ1-2; TRBD1 agrees at 7 bases. This CDR3 reads CASLPSGGYGYTF. CDR3 DNA: TGTGCCAGCTTGCCGTCAGGGGGCTATGGCTACACCTTC.